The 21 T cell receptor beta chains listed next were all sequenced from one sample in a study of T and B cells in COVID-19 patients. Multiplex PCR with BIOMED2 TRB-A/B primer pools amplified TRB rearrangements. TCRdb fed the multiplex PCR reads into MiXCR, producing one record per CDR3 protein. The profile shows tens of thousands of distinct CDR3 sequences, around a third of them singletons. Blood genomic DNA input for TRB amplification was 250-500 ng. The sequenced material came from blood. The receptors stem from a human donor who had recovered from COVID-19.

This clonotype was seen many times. The CDR3 DNA is TGTGCCAGCTCACCACGCAGGGTATCCGACACCGGGGAGCTGTTTTTT. As protein: CASSPRRVSDTGELFF. The chain uses TRBV18 and TRBJ2-2, with D possibly matching TRBD1 (5 bases). The CDR3 contains 16 residues. With 1 base removed from V and 3 bases from J, the gap between germline ends came to 12 bases. The germline gives CDR1 KGHSH, CDR2 LQKENI.

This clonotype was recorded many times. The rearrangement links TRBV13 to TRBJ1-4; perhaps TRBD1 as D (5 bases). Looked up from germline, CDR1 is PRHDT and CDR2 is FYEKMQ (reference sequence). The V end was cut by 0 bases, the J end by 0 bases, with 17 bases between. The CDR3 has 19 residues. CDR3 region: CASSLGPSGDGTTNEKLFF. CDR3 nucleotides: TGTGCCAGCAGCTTAGGCCCCTCGGGGGATGGTACAACTAATGAAAAACTGTTTTTT.

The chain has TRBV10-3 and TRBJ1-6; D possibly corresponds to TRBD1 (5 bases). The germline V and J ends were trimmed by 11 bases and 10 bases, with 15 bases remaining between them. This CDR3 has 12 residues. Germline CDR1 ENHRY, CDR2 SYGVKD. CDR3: CAAGEVGSPLHF. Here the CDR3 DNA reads TGTGCCGCGGGGGAAGTAGGATCACCCCTCCACTTT.

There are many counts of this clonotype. CDR3 sequence reads: CASSLGASGIKTQYF. CDR3 DNA sequence: TGTGCCAGCAGCTTGGGGGCGTCAGGGATAAAGACCCAGTACTTC. The chain links TRBV5-5 to TRBJ2-5; weak D call: TRBD1 (5 bases). CDR3 length: 15 residues. CDR1 is SGHKS, CDR2 YYEKEE, per germline (reference sequence). V was pared by 0 bases and J by 6 bases, with 15 bases between.

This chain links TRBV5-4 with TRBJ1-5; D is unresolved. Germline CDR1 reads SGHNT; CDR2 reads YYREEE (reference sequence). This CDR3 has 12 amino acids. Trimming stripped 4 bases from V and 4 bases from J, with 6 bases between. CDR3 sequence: CASSLTNQPQHF. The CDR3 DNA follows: TGTGCCAGCAGCCTTACAAATCAGCCCCAGCATTTT.

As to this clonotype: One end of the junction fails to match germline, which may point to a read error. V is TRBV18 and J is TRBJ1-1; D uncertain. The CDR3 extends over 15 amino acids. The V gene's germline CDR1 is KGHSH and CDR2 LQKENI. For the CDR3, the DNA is TGTGCTAGCTCGGCCGCTAGGAACCCTAACACTGAAGCTTTCTTT. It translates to CASSAARNPNTEAFF.

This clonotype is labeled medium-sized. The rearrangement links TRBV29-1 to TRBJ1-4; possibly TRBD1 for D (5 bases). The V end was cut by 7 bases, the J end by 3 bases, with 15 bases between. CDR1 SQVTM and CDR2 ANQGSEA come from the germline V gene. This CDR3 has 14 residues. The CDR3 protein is CSAEVPGPNEKLFF. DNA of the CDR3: TGCAGCGCCGAGGTACCAGGGCCTAATGAAAAACTGTTTTTT.

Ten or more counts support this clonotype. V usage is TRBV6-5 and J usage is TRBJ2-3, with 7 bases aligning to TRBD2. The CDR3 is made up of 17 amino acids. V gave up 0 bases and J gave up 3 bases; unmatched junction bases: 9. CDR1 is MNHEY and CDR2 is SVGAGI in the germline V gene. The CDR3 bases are TGTGCCAGCAGTTACTCGGTGGCGAGCGGGGAGACAGATACGCAGTATTTT. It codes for CASSYSVASGETDTQYF.

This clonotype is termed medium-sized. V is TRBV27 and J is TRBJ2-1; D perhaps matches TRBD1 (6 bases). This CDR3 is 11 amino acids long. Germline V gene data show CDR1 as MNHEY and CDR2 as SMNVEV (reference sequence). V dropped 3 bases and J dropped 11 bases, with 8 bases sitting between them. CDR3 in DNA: TGTGCCAGCAGTTTCGGACAGCAGCAGTTCTTC. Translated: CASSFGQQQFF.

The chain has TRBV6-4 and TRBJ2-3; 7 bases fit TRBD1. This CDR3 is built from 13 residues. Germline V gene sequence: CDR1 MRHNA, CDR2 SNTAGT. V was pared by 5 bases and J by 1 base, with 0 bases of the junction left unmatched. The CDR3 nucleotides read TGTGCCAGCAGTCAGGGGGGCACAGATACGCAGTATTTT. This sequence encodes CASSQGGTDTQYF.

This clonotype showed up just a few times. The CDR3 sequence: CASSLWAWAATQETQYF. CDR3 nucleotides: TGTGCCAGCAGCTTGTGGGCTTGGGCAGCCACCCAAGAGACCCAGTACTTC. V usage is TRBV7-2 and J usage is TRBJ2-5; D is unresolved. Germline lookup yields CDR1 SGHTA and CDR2 FQGNSA. V lost 3 bases, J lost 1 base, and 18 bases lay in between. The CDR3 sequence is 17 residues long.

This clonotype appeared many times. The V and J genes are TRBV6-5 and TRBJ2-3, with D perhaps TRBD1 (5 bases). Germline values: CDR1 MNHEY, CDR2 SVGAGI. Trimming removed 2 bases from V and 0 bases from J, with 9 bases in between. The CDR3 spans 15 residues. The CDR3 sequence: CASSYRQGSTDTQYF. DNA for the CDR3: TGTGCCAGCAGTTACCGGCAGGGAAGCACAGATACGCAGTATTTT.

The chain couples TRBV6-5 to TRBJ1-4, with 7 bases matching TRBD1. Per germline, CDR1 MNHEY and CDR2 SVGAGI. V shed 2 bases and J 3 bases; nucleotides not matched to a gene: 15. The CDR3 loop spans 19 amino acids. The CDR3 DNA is TGTGCCAGCAGTTACATCGGGGGACAGCCCTTGAGGGCTAATGAAAAACTGTTTTTT. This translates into CASSYIGGQPLRANEKLFF.

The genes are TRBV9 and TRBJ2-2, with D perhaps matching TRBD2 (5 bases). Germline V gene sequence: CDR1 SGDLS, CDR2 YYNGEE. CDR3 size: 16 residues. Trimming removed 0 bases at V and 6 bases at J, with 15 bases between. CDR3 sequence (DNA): TGTGCCAGCAGCGTAGCTACGGGGAGTCGAGCCGGGGAGCTGTTTTTT. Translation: CASSVATGSRAGELFF.

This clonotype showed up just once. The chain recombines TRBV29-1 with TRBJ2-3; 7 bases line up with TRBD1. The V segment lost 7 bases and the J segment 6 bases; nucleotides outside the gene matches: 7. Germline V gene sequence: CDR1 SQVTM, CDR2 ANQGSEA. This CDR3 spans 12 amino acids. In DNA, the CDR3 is TGCAGCGGTCAAGGGGGCTGGGATACGCAGTATTTT. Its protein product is CSGQGGWDTQYF.

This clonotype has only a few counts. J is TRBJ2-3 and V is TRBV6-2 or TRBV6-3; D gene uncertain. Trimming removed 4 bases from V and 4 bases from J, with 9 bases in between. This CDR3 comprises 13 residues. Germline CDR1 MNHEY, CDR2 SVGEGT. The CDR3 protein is CASSFRNPDTQYF. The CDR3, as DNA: TGTGCCAGCAGTTTTCGGAACCCAGATACGCAGTATTTT.

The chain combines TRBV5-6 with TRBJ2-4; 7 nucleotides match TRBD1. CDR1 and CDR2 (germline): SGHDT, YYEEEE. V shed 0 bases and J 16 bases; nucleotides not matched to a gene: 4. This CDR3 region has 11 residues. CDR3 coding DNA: TGTGCCAGCAGCTTGGGCGACAGGGTCTACTTC. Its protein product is CASSLGDRVYF.

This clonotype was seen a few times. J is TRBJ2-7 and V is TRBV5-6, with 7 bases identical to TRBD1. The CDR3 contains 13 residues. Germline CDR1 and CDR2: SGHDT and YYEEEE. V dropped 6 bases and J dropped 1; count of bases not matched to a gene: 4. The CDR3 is CASTGTESYEQYF. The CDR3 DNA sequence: TGTGCCAGCACCGGGACAGAGTCCTACGAGCAGTACTTC.

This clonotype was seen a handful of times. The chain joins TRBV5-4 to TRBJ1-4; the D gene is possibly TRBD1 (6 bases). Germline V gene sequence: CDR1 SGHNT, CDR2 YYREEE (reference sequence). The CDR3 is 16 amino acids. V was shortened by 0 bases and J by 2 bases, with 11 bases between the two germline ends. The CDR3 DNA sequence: TGTGCCAGCAGCTTGGCTAGGGGGACGACTAATGAAAAACTGTTTTTT. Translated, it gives CASSLARGTTNEKLFF. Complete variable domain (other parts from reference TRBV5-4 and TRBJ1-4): ETGVTQSPTHLIKTRGQQVTLRCSSQSGHNTVSWYQQALGQGPQFIFQYYREEENGRGNFPPRFSGLQFPNYSSELNVNALELDDSALYLCASSLARGTTNEKLFFGSGTQLSVL.

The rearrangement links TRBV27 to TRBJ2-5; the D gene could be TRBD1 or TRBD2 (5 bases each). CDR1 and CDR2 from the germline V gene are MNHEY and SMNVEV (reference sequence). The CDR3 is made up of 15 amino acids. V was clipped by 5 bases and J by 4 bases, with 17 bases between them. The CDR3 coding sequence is TGTGCCAGCAGTCTGGTAGGGACCCTAATAGAGACCCAGTACTTC. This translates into CASSLVGTLIETQYF.

The CDR3 sequence: CASSKRQGNQPQHF. The CDR3 bases are TGTGCCAGCAGCAAACGACAGGGTAATCAGCCCCAGCATTTT. This rearrangement joins TRBV6-5 to TRBJ1-5; 7 positions agree with TRBD1. This CDR3 has 14 amino acids. Germline lookup yields CDR1 MNHEY and CDR2 SVGAGI. V was pared by 6 bases and J by 4 bases, with 6 bases of the junction left unmatched.